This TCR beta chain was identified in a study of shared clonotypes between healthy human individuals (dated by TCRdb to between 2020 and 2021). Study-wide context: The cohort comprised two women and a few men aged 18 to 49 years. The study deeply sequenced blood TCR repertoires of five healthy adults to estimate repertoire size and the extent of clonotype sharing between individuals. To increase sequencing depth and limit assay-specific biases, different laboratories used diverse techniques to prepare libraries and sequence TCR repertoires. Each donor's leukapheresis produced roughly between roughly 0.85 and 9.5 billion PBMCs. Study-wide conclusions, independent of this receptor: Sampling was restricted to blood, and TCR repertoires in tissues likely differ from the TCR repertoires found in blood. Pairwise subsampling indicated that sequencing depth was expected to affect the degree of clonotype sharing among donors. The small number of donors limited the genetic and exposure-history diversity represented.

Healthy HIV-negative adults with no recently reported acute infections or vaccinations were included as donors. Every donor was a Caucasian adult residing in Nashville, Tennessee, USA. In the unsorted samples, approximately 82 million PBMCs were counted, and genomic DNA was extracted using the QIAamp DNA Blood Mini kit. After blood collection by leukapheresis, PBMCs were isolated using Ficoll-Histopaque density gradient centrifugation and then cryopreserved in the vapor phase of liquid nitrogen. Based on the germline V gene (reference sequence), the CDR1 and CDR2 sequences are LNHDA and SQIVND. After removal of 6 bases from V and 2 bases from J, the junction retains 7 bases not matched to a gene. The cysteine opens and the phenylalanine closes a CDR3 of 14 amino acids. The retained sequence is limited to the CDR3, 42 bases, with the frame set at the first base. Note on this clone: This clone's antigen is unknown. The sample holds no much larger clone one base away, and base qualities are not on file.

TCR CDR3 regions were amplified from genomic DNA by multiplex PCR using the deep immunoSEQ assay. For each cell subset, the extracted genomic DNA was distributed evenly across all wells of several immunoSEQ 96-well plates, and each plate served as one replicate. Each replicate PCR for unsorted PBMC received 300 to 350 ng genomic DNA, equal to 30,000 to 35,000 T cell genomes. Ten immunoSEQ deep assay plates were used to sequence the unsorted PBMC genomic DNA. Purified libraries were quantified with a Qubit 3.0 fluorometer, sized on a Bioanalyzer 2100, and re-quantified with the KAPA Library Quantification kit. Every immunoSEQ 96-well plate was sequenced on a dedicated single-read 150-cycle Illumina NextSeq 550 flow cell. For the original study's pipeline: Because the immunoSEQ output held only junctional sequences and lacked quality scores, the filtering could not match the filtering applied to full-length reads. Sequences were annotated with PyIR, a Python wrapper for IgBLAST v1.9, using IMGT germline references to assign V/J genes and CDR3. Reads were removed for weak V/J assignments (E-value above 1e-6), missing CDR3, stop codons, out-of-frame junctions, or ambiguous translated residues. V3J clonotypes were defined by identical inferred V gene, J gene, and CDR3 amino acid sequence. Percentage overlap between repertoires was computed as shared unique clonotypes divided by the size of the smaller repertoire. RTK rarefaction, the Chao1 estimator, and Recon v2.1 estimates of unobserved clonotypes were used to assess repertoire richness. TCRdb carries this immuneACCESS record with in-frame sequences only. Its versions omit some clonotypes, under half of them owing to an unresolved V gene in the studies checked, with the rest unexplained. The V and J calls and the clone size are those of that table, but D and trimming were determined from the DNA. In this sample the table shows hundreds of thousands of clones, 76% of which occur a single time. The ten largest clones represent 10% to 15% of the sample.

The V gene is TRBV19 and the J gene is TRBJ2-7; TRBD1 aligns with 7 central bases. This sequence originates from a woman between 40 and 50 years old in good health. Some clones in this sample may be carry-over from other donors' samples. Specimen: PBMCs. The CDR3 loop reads CASSATGEAYEQYF. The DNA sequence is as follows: TGTGCCAGTAGCGCAACAGGGGAAGCCTACGAGCAGTACTTC.